The 19 T cell receptor beta chains below were found in one sample sequenced in a study of CD8 T cells in ankylosing spondylitis. Each CDR3 protein is one row after TCRdb ran MiXCR on the 5' RACE reads. The sample contains more than 300,000 distinct CDR3 sequences, more than 9% of which appear only once. Sequenced input: blood, either unsorted or a sorted T cell fraction (not recorded which). These receptors all stem from a female donor with ankylosing spondylitis or in good health (not recorded which).

Many counts were recorded for this clonotype. The V and J genes are TRBV5-1 and TRBJ2-3; possibly TRBD1 for D (6 bases). Germline values: CDR1 SGHRS, CDR2 YFSETQ. This CDR3 is 14 amino acids long. Trimming took 1 base from V and 5 from J, leaving 11 bases between them. The CDR3 here is CASSLIEGGDTQYF. The CDR3 coding sequence is TGCGCCAGCAGCTTGATAGAAGGGGGAGATACGCAGTATTTT.

Ten or more counts support this clonotype. The CDR3: CASSFGRSNIQYF. The CDR3 DNA reads as TGTGCCAGCAGTTTCGGGAGATCAAACATTCAGTACTTC. The V and J genes are TRBV27 and TRBJ2-4, with D maybe TRBD2 (6 bases). CDR3 length: 13 amino acids. V was shortened by 3 bases and J by 6 bases, with 9 bases between the two germline ends. Germline-derived CDR1 and CDR2 are MNHEY and SMNVEV (reference sequence).

The chain employs TRBV25-1 and TRBJ1-1; no definite D call. V was cut by 0 bases and J by 1 base, with 12 bases left in between. CDR3 length: 16 amino acids. Germline CDR1 is MGHDK and CDR2 is SYGVNS. CDR3 loop: CASSEYYQSSNTEAFF. CDR3 DNA: TGTGCCAGCAGTGAATATTACCAGTCATCGAACACTGAAGCTTTCTTT. Full variable domain (remainder filled in from reference TRBV25-1 and TRBJ1-1): EADIYQTPRYLVIGTGKKITLECSQTMGHDKMYWYQQDPGMELHLIHYSYGVNSTEKGDLSSESTVSRIRTEHFPLTLESARPSHTSQYLCASSEYYQSSNTEAFFGQGTRLTVV.

This chain connects TRBV28 to TRBJ2-5; TRBD2 agrees at 10 bases. The CDR3 sequence is 16 residues long. Losses at the gene ends were 7 bases for V and 0 bases for J; bases not matched to a gene: 8. Per the germline V gene, CDR1 is MDHEN and CDR2 is SYDVKM. Written as DNA, the CDR3 is TGTGCCAGCAAAAGCGGGGGGGCGATTTACCAAGAGACCCAGTACTTC. It translates to CASKSGGAIYQETQYF.

The J gene is TRBJ2-1, the V gene TRBV7-6, with TRBD1 matching over 11 bases. V gave up 6 bases and J gave up 3 bases; unmatched junction bases: 7. This CDR3 comprises 16 residues. Germline V CDR1 and CDR2: SGHVS, FNYEAQ. The CDR3 DNA is TGTGCCAGCAGGGCCTTGGACAGGGGGCTCTACAATGAGCAGTTCTTC. Its translation: CASRALDRGLYNEQFF.

A word on this clonotype: An end of the junction does not agree with germline; a read error may underlie this. The chain joins TRBV28 to TRBJ1-1; D is possibly TRBD1 (5 bases). The CDR3 sequence is 13 residues long. From germline, CDR1 is MDHEN and CDR2 SYDVKM. The CDR3 protein is CAGSLGRDRLAFF. The CDR3 DNA follows: TGTGCCGGCAGTTTAGGCCGGGACCGCTTAGCTTTCTTT.

The table lists this clonotype with many counts. The chain employs TRBV20-1 and TRBJ2-5; D is unclear. Trimming removed 0 bases from V and 7 bases from J, with 15 bases in between. Germline CDR1 is DFQATT and CDR2 is SNEGSKA (reference sequence). The CDR3 consists of 14 residues. The CDR3, as DNA: TGCAGTGCTAGAGATGACACACAGACCGGGACCCAGTACTTC. Its translation is CSARDDTQTGTQYF.

This clonotype was detected only a few times. V and J are TRBV3-1 and TRBJ2-2, with 7 bases aligning to TRBD1. CDR1 is LGHDT, CDR2 YNNKEL, per germline (reference sequence). With V trimmed by 4 bases and J by 3 bases, 5 bases remained unmatched. This CDR3 is built from 15 residues. The CDR3 bases are TGTGCCAGCAGCCTAACAGGGGTGCACACCGGGGAGCTGTTTTTT. It encodes CASSLTGVHTGELFF.

This clonotype was detected ten times or more. The rearrangement uses TRBV7-2 and TRBJ1-6; tentatively, D is TRBD1 (6 bases). The CDR3 totals 16 residues. The V gene's germline CDR1 is SGHTA and CDR2 FQGNSA. Trimming removed 5 bases from V and 5 bases from J, with 16 bases in between. This chain's CDR3 is CASSIHSGQNNSPLHF. The CDR3 coding sequence is TGTGCCAGCAGCATACACAGCGGACAGAATAATTCACCCCTCCACTTT. Complete variable domain (other parts from reference TRBV7-2 and TRBJ1-6): GAGVSQSPSNKVTEKGKDVELRCDPISGHTALYWYRQSLGQGLEFLIYFQGNSAPDKSGLPSDRFSAERTGGSVSTLTIQRTQQEDSAVYLCASSIHSGQNNSPLHFGNGTRLTVT.

This clonotype was counted many times. This chain uses TRBV29-1 with TRBJ1-1; D gene uncertain. CDR3 length: 11 residues. Looked up from germline, CDR1 is SQVTM and CDR2 is ANQGSEA. The DNA of the CDR3 is TGCACCCTGAAAGGGAATGGTGAAGCTTTCTTT. This codes for CTLKGNGEAFF.

This clonotype turned up a few times. This rearrangement joins TRBV5-1 to TRBJ2-7; a weak D match, TRBD2 (5 bases). The CDR3 is 15 residues long. The V and J ends lost 4 bases and 0 bases respectively, with 14 bases between them. CDR1 is SGHRS, CDR2 YFSETQ, per germline. The CDR3 loop reads CASSPRVRGSYEQYF. CDR3 in DNA: TGCGCCAGCAGCCCCCGGGTTCGGGGCTCCTACGAGCAGTACTTC. Supplemented by reference TRBV5-1 and TRBJ2-7, the full variable domain reads KAGVTQTPRYLIKTRGQQVTLSCSPISGHRSVSWYQQTPGQGLQFLFEYFSETQRNKGNFPGRFSGRQFSNSRSEMNVSTLELGDSALYLCASSPRVRGSYEQYFGPGTRLTVT.

This clonotype was recorded at least ten times. The J gene is TRBJ2-1, the V gene TRBV20-1; a possible D gene is TRBD1 (6 bases). V lost 5 bases and J 7 bases, leaving 15 bases between the germline ends. This CDR3 is built from 13 residues. Germline CDR1 is DFQATT and CDR2 is SNEGSKA (reference sequence). The CDR3 DNA is TGCAGTGCTTATCCGGGACACAGGAATGAGCAGTTCTTC. This sequence encodes CSAYPGHRNEQFF.

This clonotype has at least ten counts. The chain employs TRBV7-2 and TRBJ1-6, with D possibly matching TRBD1 (6 bases). V lost 1 base and J 7 bases, leaving 11 bases between the germline ends. Looked up from germline, CDR1 is SGHTA and CDR2 is FQGNSA. The length of the CDR3 is 15 residues. This CDR3 is CASSLGQGSNSPLHF. In DNA, the CDR3 is TGTGCCAGCAGCTTAGGGCAGGGGTCGAATTCACCCCTCCACTTT.

This clonotype has a count of ten or more. This sequence joins TRBV20-1 and TRBJ1-2, with 8 nucleotides matching TRBD1. This CDR3 is built from 16 residues. Germline-derived CDR1 and CDR2 are DFQATT and SNEGSKA (reference sequence). V was pared by 2 bases and J by 3 bases, with 11 bases of the junction left unmatched. The CDR3 nucleotides are TGCAGTGCTAGATTCGTCCCCAGGGGGCCGGACTATGGCTACACCTTC. Protein product: CSARFVPRGPDYGYTF.

The table lists this clonotype with many counts. This rearrangement joins TRBV5-1 to TRBJ1-1; a possible D gene is TRBD1 (6 bases). The CDR3 totals 15 residues. Germline CDR1 is SGHRS and CDR2 is YFSETQ. V shed 1 base and J shed 0 bases, with 10 bases lying between them. The chain's CDR3 is CASSLSTGMNTEAFF. CDR3 coding DNA: TGCGCCAGCAGCTTGTCGACAGGAATGAACACTGAAGCTTTCTTT.

This chain uses TRBV12-3 or TRBV12-4 with TRBJ1-2; TRBD1 aligns across 9 bases. The CDR3 has 14 amino acids. Trimming took 5 bases from V and 7 from J; bases not matched to a gene: 8. Here the CDR3 DNA reads TGTGCCAGCAGTCCTGGACAGGGGCTGACTGGCTACACCTTC. This codes for CASSPGQGLTGYTF.

The table lists this clonotype with many counts. The CDR3 is CASSLEATSVAFF. CDR3 coding DNA: TGCGCCAGCAGCTTGGAAGCAACCTCAGTGGCTTTCTTT. V and J are TRBV5-1 and TRBJ1-1; D not certain. The CDR3 length is 13 residues. Trimming removed 0 bases from V and 11 bases from J, with 14 bases in between. The germline V gene encodes CDR1 SGHRS and CDR2 YFSETQ.

The chain joins TRBV2 to TRBJ2-3, with 8 bases lining up with TRBD1. From germline, CDR1 is SNHLY and CDR2 FYNNEI. The CDR3 has 15 residues. The V and J ends lost 7 bases and 1 base, in that order; junction bases with no gene match: 7. The CDR3 protein is CASTPDRGGTDTQYF. In DNA form, the CDR3 reads TGTGCCAGCACTCCCGACAGGGGAGGCACAGATACGCAGTATTTT.

This clonotype was counted at least ten times. In DNA form, the CDR3 reads TGCAGTGCTAGGGAGGACAGGGGGCTTCCCGAGCTGTTTTTT. Translating it yields CSAREDRGLPELFF. The chain employs TRBV20-1 and TRBJ2-2, with 11 bases that match TRBD1. V dropped 3 bases and J dropped 11; count of bases not matched to a gene: 8. This CDR3 contains 14 residues. CDR1 and CDR2 (germline): DFQATT, SNEGSKA (reference sequence).